This T cell receptor (beta chain) originates from a study of T cells in Graves' hyperthyroidism and ophthalmopathy. The source material, RNA transcripts, was used to amplify TCR beta CDR3 regions. First-round RT-PCR with HTBI primers amplified the TCR CDR3 region. TCRdb itself ran the multiplex PCR reads through MiXCR, one entry per CDR3 protein. The repertoire has some 210,000 distinct CDR3 sequences, 17% of them found once; the top ten carry 50%. The CDR3 consists of 14 residues. Deletions cut 1 base from V and 7 bases from J, with 14 bases between. The germline V gene has CDR1 SGHDT and CDR2 YYEEEE. This clonotype was found many times.

The sequence derives from a man aged 45 to 65 with Graves' hyperthyroidism. What was sequenced was blood. The gene calls are TRBV5-6 and TRBJ1-2; D is possibly TRBD1 (6 bases). CDR3 residues: CASSLSRDIPGYTF. For the CDR3, the DNA is TGTGCCAGCAGCTTGAGTAGGGACATTCCTGGCTACACCTTC.